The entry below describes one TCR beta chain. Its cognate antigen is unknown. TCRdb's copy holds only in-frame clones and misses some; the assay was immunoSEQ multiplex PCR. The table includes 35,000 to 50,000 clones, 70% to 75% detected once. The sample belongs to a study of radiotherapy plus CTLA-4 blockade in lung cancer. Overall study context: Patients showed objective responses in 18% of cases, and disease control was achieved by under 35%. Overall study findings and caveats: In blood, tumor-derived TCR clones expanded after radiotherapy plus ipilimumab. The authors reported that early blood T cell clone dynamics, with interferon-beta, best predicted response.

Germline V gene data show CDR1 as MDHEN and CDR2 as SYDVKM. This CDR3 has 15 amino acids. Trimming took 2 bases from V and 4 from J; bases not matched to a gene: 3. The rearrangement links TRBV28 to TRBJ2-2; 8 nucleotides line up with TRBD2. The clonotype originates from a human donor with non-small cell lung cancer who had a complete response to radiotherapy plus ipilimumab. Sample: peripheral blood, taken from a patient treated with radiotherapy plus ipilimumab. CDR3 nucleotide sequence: TGTGCCAGCAGTTTACCCGGGACTAGCACCGGGGAGCTGTTTTTT. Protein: CASSLPGTSTGELFF.